This passage covers 10 T cell receptor beta chains from one sample sequenced in a study of Ad26.COV2.S vaccination and SARS-CoV-2 variants. Treatment described: 19 received Ad26.COV2.S at low or high dose, single or two shots; about 5 received placebo; per-sample allocation not given. Samples came from day 63 after the first vaccine or placebo injection. Some clones are missing from TCRdb's copy, which holds only in-frame ones; the method was immunoSEQ multiplex PCR. The table lists around 400,000 clones, around 90% of them singletons, with 10% to 15% in the top ten. This material consisted of peripheral blood, taken in a trial of Ad26.COV2.S vaccine versus placebo. These receptors all come from a person aged 18 to 59 who received the Ad26.COV2.S COVID-19 vaccine or a placebo.

The gene calls are TRBV7-8 and TRBJ2-5; D unresolved. Germline CDR1 SGHVS, CDR2 FQNEAQ. V dropped 4 bases and J dropped 2 bases, with 14 bases sitting between them. This CDR3 is 15 amino acids long. CDR3 DNA: TGTGCCAGCAGCTCGAATGCCGTGACGCAAGAGACCCAGTACTTC. Protein sequence: CASSSNAVTQETQYF.

V usage is TRBV5-1 and J usage is TRBJ2-2, with 12 bases identical to TRBD2. The CDR3 spans 15 residues. Germline V CDR1 and CDR2: SGHRS, YFSETQ. The J segment lost 7 bases and the V segment lost 7 bases, leaving 8 bases of the junction unmatched. The CDR3 nucleotides are TGCGCCAGCGCGAGGACTAGCGGGAAGGGCGGGGAGCTGTTTTTT. Its translation is CASARTSGKGGELFF.

The chain carries TRBV30 and TRBJ1-5; no clear D gene. CDR3 size: 14 residues. Germline V gene sequence: CDR1 GTSNPN, CDR2 SVGIG (reference sequence). The V and J ends lost 2 bases and 0 bases respectively, with 8 bases between them. The CDR3 sequence is CAWSSQHSNQPQHF. In DNA form, the CDR3 reads TGTGCCTGGAGTAGCCAGCATAGCAATCAGCCCCAGCATTTT.

J is TRBJ2-1 and V is TRBV7-9; D call uncertain. Germline assignment: CDR1 SEHNR and CDR2 FQNEAQ (reference sequence). This CDR3 region has 13 residues. V lost 5 bases to trimming and J lost 0 bases, with 5 bases between them. The CDR3 spells CASSRSSYNEQFF. The DNA of the CDR3 is TGTGCCAGCAGCCGTAGCTCCTACAATGAGCAGTTCTTC.

The chain links TRBV6-2 or TRBV6-3 to TRBJ2-2, with D possibly being TRBD2 (6 bases). The CDR3 contains 14 residues. Germline assignment: CDR1 MNHEY and CDR2 SVGEGT. V was trimmed by 5 bases and J by 4 bases, leaving 11 bases between them. The CDR3 protein is CASSKGLFTGELFF. The CDR3 DNA reads as TGTGCCAGCAGTAAGGGACTTTTCACCGGGGAGCTGTTTTTT.

The rearrangement joins TRBV9 to TRBJ2-6; D may be TRBD1 (5 bases). The ends were cut back, 0 bases at V and 1 base at J, with 11 bases in the middle. CDR1 SGDLS and CDR2 YYNGEE come from the germline V gene. This CDR3 spans 17 amino acids. The DNA for the CDR3 is TGTGCCAGCAGCGTAGAACTTAGGGGATCTGGGGCCAACGTCCTGACTTTC. Protein sequence: CASSVELRGSGANVLTF.

The chain couples TRBV9 to TRBJ2-3; 9 bases align to TRBD1. The J segment lost 0 bases and the V segment lost 4 bases, leaving 9 bases of the junction unmatched. Germline values: CDR1 SGDLS, CDR2 YYNGEE. The CDR3 has 17 residues. The CDR3 coding sequence is TGTGCCAGCAGCCTATCCCCACAGGGGGCTAGCACAGATACGCAGTATTTT. Translation gives CASSLSPQGASTDTQYF.

This chain's CDR3 is CASSQDPAVGEQFF. CDR3 nucleotide sequence: TGTGCCAGCAGCCAAGATCCCGCAGTGGGTGAGCAGTTCTTC. The chain uses TRBV3-1 (or the pseudogene TRBV3-2) and TRBJ2-1, with D uncertain. This CDR3 spans 14 amino acids. The germline CDR1 and CDR2 sequences are LGHDT and YNNKEL (reference sequence). Trimming pared 0 bases from V and 9 bases from J, leaving 12 bases between.

V is TRBV27 and J is TRBJ1-3; D uncertain. This CDR3 comprises 17 residues. Trimming removed 6 bases at V and 0 bases at J, with 18 bases between. Germline V gene lookup returns CDR1 MNHEY and CDR2 SMNVEV (reference sequence). CDR3 DNA sequence: TGTGCCAGCAGGGGATTAGGTATCGGGGACTCTGGAAACACCATATATTTT. This encodes CASRGLGIGDSGNTIYF.

This chain uses TRBV11-2 with TRBJ2-1; unclear D gene. The V end lost 8 bases, the J end lost 7 bases, and 15 bases lay between the germline ends. The CDR3 extends over 13 amino acids. In germline, CDR1 is SGHAT, CDR2 FQNNGV. This chain's CDR3 is CASSARIPNEQFF. CDR3 DNA: TGTGCCAGCTCCGCTAGAATCCCTAATGAGCAGTTCTTC.